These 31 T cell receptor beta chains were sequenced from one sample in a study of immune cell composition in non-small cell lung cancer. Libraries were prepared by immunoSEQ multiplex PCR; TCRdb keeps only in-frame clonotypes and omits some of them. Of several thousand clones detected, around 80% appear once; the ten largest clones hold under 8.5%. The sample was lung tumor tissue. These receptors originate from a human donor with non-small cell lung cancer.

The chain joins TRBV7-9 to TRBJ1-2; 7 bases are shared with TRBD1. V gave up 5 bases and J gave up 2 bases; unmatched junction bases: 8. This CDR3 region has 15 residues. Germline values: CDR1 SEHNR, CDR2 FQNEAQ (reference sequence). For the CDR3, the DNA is TGTGCCAGCAGCAACCTATTACAGGGGAACTATGGCTACACCTTC. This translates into CASSNLLQGNYGYTF. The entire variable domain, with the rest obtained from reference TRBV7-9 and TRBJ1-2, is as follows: DTGVSQNPRHKITKRGQNVTFRCDPISEHNRLYWYRQTLGQGPEFLTYFQNEAQLEKSRLLSDRFSAERPKGSFSTLEIQRTEQGDSAMYLCASSNLLQGNYGYTFGSGTRLTVV.

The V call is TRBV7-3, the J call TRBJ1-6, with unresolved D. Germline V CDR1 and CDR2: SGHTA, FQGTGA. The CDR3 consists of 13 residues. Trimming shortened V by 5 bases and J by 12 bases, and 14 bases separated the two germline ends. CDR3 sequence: CASSPSGSGPLHF. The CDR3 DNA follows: TGTGCCAGCAGCCCTTCCGGGTCTGGACCCCTCCACTTT.

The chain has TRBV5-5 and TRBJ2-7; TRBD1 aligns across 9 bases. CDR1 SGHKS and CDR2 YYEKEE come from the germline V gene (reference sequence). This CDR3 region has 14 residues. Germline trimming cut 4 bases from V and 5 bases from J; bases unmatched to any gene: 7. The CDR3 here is CASSGGTGINEQYF. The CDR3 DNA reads TGTGCCAGCAGCGGCGGGACAGGGATCAACGAGCAGTACTTC.

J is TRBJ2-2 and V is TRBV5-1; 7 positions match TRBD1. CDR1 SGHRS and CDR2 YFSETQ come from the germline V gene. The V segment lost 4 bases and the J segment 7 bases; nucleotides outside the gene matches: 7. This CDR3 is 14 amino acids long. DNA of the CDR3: TGCGCCAGCAGCCGCCGACAGGGCAGCGGGGAGCTGTTTTTT. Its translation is CASSRRQGSGELFF.

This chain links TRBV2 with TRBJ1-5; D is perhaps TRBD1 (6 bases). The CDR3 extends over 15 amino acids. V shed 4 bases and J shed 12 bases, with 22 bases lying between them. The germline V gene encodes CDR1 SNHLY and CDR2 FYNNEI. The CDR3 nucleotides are TGTGCCAGCAGTGGATTGGGGACACCCTCCGAGTACCAGCATTTT. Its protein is CASSGLGTPSEYQHF.

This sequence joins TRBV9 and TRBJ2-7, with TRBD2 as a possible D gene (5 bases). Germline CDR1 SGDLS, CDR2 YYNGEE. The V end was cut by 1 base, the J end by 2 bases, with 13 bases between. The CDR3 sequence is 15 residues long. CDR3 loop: CASSVSGDRAYEQYF. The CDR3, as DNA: TGTGCCAGCAGCGTATCCGGGGATAGGGCCTACGAGCAGTACTTC.

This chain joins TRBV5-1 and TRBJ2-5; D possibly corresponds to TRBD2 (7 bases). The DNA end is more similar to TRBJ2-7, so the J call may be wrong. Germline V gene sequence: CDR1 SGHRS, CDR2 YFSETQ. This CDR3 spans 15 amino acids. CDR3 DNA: TGCGCCAGCAGCTTATCGTGGGGGGGCTCTTACGAGCAGTACTTC. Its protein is CASSLSWGGSYEQYF.

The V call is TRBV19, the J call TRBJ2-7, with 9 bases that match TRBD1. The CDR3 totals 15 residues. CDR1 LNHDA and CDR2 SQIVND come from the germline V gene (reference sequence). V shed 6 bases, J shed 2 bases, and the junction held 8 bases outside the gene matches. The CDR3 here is CASSDMGQGAYEQYF. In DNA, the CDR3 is TGTGCCAGTAGCGATATGGGACAGGGCGCCTACGAGCAGTACTTC.

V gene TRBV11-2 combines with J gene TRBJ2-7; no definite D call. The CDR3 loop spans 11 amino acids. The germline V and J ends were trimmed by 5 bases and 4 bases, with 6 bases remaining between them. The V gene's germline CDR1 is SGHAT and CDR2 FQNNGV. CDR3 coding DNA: TGTGCCAGCAGCCCCCGGTACGAGCAGTACTTC. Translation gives CASSPRYEQYF.

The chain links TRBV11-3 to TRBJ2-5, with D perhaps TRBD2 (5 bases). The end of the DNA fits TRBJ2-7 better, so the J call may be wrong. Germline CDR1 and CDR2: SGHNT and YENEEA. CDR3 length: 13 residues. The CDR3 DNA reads TGTGCCAGCAGCTTGAGGGACTCCTACGAGCAGTACTTC. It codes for CASSLRDSYEQYF.

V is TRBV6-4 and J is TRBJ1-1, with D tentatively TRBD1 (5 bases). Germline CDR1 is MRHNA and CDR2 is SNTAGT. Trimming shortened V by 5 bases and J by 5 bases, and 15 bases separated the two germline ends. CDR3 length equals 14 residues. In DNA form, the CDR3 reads TGTGCCAGCAGTCCCGGGGGGGTGGCGACTGAAGCTTTCTTT. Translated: CASSPGGVATEAFF.

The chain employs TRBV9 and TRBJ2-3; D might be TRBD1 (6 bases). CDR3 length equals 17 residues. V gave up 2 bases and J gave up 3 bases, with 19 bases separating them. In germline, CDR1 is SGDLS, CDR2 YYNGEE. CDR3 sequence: CASSVDQQGVRTDTQYF. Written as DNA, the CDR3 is TGTGCCAGCAGCGTCGACCAACAGGGAGTTAGAACAGATACGCAGTATTTT.

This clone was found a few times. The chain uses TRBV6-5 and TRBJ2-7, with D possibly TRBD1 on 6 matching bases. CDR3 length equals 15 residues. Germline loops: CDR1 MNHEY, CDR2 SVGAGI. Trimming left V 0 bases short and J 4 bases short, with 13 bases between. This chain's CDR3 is CASSYSNTGTYEQYF. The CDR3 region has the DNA TGTGCCAGCAGTTACTCGAACACAGGGACGTACGAGCAGTACTTC.

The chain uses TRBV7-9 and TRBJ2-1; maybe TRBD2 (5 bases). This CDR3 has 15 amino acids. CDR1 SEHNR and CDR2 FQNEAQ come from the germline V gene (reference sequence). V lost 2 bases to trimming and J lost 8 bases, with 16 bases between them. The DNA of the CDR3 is TGTGCCAGCAGCTTAATTACCCTAGCAGGAGATGAGCAGTTCTTC. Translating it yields CASSLITLAGDEQFF.

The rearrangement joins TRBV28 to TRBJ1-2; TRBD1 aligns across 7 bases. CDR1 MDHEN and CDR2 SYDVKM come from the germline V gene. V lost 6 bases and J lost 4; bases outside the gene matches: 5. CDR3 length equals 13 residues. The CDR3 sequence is CASSSDRLYGYTF. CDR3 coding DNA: TGTGCCAGCAGCTCGGACAGGCTCTATGGCTACACCTTC.

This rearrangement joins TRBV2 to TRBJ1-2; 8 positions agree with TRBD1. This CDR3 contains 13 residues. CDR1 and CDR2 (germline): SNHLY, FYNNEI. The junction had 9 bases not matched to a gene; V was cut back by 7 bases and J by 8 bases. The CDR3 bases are TGTGCCAGCATAGGGCAGGGGGCCGGCGGCTACACCTTC. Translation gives CASIGQGAGGYTF.

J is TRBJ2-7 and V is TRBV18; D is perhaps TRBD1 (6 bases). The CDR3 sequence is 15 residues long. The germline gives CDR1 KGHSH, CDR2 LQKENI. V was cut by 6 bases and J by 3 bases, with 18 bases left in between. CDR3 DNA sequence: TGTGCCAGCTCGAGAAGCAGGGGCCGGGTCTACGAGCAGTACTTC. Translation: CASSRSRGRVYEQYF.

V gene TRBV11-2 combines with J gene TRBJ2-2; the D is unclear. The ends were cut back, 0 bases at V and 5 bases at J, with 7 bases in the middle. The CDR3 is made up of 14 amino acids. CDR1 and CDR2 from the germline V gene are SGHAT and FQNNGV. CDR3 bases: TGTGCCAGCAGCTTAGATCTAATAACCGGGGAGCTGTTTTTT. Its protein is CASSLDLITGELFF.

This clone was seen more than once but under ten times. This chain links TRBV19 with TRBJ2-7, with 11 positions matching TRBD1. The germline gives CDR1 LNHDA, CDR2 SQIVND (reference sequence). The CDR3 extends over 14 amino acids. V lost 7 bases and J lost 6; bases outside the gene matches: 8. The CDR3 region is CASTTRTGGAEQYF. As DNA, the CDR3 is TGTGCCAGTACCACAAGGACAGGGGGCGCCGAGCAGTACTTC.

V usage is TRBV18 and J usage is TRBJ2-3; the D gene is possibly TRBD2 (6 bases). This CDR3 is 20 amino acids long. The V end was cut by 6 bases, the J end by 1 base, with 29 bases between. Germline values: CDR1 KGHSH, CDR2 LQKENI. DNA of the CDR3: TGTGCCAGCTCGACGACTAATCGTGGACGGCATGGAGGGGGCACAGATACGCAGTATTTT. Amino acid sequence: CASSTTNRGRHGGGTDTQYF.

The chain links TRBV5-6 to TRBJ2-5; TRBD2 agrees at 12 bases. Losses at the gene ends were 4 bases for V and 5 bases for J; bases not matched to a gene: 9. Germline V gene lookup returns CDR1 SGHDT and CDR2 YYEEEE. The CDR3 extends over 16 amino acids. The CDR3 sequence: CASSPGLAGYLETQYF. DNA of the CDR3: TGTGCCAGCAGCCCAGGACTAGCGGGGTATCTGGAGACCCAGTACTTC.

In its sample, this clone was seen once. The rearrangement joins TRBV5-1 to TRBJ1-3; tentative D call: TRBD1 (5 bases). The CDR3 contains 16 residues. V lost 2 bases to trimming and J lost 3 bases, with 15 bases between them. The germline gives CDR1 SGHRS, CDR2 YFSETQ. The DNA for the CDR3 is TGCGCCAGCAGCTTAGGTTCGGGGGAAGGTGGAAACACCATATATTTT. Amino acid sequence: CASSLGSGEGGNTIYF.

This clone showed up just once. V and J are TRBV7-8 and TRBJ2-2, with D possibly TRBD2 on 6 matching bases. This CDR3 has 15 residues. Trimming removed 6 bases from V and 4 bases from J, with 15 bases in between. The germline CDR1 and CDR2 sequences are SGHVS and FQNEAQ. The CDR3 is CASRPGGDFTGELFF. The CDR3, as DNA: TGTGCCAGCAGGCCCGGTGGGGACTTCACCGGGGAGCTGTTTTTT.

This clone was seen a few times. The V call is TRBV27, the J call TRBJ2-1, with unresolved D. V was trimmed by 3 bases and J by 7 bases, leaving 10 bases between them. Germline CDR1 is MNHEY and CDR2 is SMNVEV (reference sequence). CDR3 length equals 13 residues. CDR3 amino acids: CASSFSHRNEQFF. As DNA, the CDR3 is TGTGCCAGCAGTTTCTCCCACCGGAATGAGCAGTTCTTC.

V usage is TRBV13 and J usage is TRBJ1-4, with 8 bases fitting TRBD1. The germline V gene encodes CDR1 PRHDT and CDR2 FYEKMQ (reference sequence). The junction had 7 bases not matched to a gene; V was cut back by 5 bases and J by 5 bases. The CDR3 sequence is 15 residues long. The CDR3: CASSQLGTGNEKLFF. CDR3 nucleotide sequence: TGTGCCAGCAGCCAACTCGGGACAGGCAATGAAAAACTGTTTTTT.

The CDR3 region is CASSPTGNGYTF. The CDR3 DNA reads as TGTGCCAGCAGCCCAACAGGAAATGGCTACACCTTC. The chain recombines TRBV6-6 with TRBJ1-2; maybe TRBD1 (5 bases). Trimming shortened V by 6 bases and J by 6 bases, and 11 bases separated the two germline ends. CDR3 length equals 12 residues. Per the germline V gene, CDR1 is MNHNY and CDR2 is SVGAGI (reference sequence).

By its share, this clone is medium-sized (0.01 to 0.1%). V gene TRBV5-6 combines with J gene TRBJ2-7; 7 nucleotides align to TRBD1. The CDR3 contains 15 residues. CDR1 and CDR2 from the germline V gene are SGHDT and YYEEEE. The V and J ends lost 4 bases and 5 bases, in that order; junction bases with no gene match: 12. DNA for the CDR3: TGTGCCAGCAGCCTTCCCAGGACAGGAGCAGACGAGCAGTACTTC. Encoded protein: CASSLPRTGADEQYF.

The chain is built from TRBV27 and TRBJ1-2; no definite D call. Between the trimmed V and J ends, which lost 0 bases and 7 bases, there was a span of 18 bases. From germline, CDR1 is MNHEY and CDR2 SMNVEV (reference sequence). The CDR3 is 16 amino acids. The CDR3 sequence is CASSLSYSQLPGGYTF. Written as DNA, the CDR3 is TGTGCCAGCAGTTTATCGTACTCACAACTACCGGGTGGCTACACCTTC.

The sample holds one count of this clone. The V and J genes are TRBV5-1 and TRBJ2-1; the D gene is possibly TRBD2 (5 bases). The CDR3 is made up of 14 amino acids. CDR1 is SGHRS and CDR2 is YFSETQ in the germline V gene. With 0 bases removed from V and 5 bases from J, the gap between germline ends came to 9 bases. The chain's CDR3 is CASSLAGFHNEQFF. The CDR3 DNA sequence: TGCGCCAGCAGCTTGGCGGGGTTTCACAATGAGCAGTTCTTC.

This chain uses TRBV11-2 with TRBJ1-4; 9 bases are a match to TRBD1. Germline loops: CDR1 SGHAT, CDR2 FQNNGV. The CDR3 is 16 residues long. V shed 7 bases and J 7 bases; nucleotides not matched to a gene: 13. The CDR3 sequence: CASTHSQGQGIEKLFF. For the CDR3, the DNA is TGTGCCAGCACTCACAGTCAGGGACAGGGAATTGAAAAACTGTTTTTT.

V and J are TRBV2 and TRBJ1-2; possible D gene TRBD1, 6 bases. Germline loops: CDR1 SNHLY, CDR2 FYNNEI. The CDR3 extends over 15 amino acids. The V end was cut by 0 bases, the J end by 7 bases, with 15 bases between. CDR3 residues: CASSEARNRVGGYTF. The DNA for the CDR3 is TGTGCCAGCAGTGAAGCTCGGAACAGGGTCGGTGGCTACACCTTC.